The T cell receptor (beta chain) described here comes from a study of cytomegalovirus exposure and HLA in healthy donors. Study-wide results and limits: Later analysis identified a missense DCLRE1C variant that was linked to TCR beta V- and J-gene trimming. Earlier analysis looked at TCR beta V segments, and most were productive about 90% or about 30% of the time.

The CDR3 is made up of 13 amino acids. The germline CDR1 and CDR2 sequences are MDHEN and SYDVKM. Trimming shortened V by 6 bases and J by 6 bases, and 14 bases separated the two germline ends. PCR primers comprised 60 Vbeta and 13 Jbeta primers. Only in-frame clones appear in the TCRdb table, and some are missing; sequencing was by immunoSEQ multiplex PCR. Here the sample spans 100,000 to 120,000 clones, more than 65% being singletons. Healthy bone marrow donors supplied every sample. This clone has more than one count but fewer than ten. Its specificity is not known. The specimen sequenced was PBMCs. The clonotype was recovered from a man aged 25 to 45 in good health and CMV-seronegative. The chain recombines TRBV28 with TRBJ1-1, with D tentatively TRBD1 (5 bases). CDR3 in DNA: TGTGCCAGCAGAAAGGCAGGGCGAGCTGAAGCTTTCTTT. Amino acid sequence: CASRKAGRAEAFF.